The 4 T cell receptor beta chains reported below all come from one sample, sequenced in a study of blood T cell repertoires in COVID-19. Data came from immunoSEQ multiplex PCR; TCRdb stores just in-frame clones and leaves some out. The table includes fewer than 250,000 clones, approximately 86% detected once. Sequencing used peripheral blood. Every receptor here comes from a man aged 55 to 70 with acute or convalescent COVID-19.

This clone is a singleton in its sample. The V gene is TRBV4-2, the J gene TRBJ1-1, with a weak D call TRBD1 (6 bases). The CDR3 has 17 amino acids. Germline lookup yields CDR1 LGHNA and CDR2 YNFKEQ. Trimming took off 0 bases at V and 0 bases at J, with 14 bases between the two ends. The CDR3 coding sequence is TGTGCCAGCAGCCAAGATGTCGGGGGGCGCCTGAACACTGAAGCTTTCTTT. This encodes CASSQDVGGRLNTEAFF.

The chain has TRBV14 and TRBJ1-2, with TRBD1 identical over 8 bases. The CDR3 sequence is 14 residues long. Germline V gene sequence: CDR1 SGHDN, CDR2 FVKESK. The trim removed 4 bases at V and 3 bases at J, leaving 4 bases unmatched. The CDR3 spells CASSPPDRDYGYTF. CDR3 nucleotide sequence: TGTGCCAGCAGCCCTCCGGACAGGGACTATGGCTACACCTTC.

This rearrangement joins TRBV27 to TRBJ2-3; the match to TRBD2 covers 9 bases. This CDR3 contains 15 residues. V was clipped by 3 bases and J by 5 bases; unmatched bases: 6. Germline CDR1 and CDR2: MNHEY and SMNVEV (reference sequence). Here the CDR3 DNA reads TGTGCCAGCAGTTTGACGCGGGGGGGTCGAGATACGCAGTATTTT. It encodes CASSLTRGGRDTQYF.

The rearrangement links TRBV5-1 to TRBJ2-1; 12 nucleotides align to TRBD1. The CDR3 has 15 amino acids. Germline CDR1 reads SGHRS; CDR2 reads YFSETQ. V gave up 3 bases and J gave up 7 bases; unmatched junction bases: 5. CDR3 sequence reads: CASSSAGQGANEQFF. CDR3 nucleotides: TGCGCCAGCAGCTCGGCGGGACAGGGGGCGAATGAGCAGTTCTTC.